The source of this TCR beta chain is a study of T-cell reconstitution after alpha-beta-depleted transplantation in children. Unique molecular identifiers were incorporated during preparation of the TCRbeta library. TCRdb itself ran the PCR reads through MiXCR, one entry per CDR3 protein. This sample yields roughly 590,000 distinct CDR3 sequences, of which 16% are seen a single time; under 1.2% belongs to the top ten. This clonotype was seen only a few times. Sequences were derived from PBMCs from the stem cell graft donor, sampled from the stem cell graft. This receptor was taken from a human donor who donated a stem cell graft to a child with acute myeloid leukemia.

The CDR3 DNA reads TGTGCCAGCAGTTCGCGGGGGATTAGCTCCTACGAGCAGTACTTC. This gives the protein CASSSRGISSYEQYF. J is TRBJ2-7 and V is TRBV6-8, with 7 nucleotides matching TRBD2. Trimming cost V 4 bases and J 0 bases; bases outside gene matches: 6. Germline V gene data show CDR1 as MNHGY and CDR2 as SAAAGT. The CDR3 contains 15 residues.